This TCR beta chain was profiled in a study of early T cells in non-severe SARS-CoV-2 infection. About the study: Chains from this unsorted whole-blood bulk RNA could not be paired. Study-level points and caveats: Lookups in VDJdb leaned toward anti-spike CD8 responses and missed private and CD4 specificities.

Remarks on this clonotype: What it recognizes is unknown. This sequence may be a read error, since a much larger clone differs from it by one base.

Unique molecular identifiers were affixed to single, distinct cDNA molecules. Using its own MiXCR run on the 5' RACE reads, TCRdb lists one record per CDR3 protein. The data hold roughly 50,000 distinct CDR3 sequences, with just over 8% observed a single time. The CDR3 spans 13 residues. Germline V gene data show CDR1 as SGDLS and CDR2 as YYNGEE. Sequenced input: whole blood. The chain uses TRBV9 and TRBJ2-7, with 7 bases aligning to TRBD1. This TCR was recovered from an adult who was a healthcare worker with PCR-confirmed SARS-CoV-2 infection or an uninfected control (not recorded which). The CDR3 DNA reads TGTGTCAGCAGCGCGCAGGGGGCCTACGAGCAGTACTTC. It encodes CVSSAQGAYEQYF.